These T cell receptor beta chains were read from a single sample in a study of regulatory T cells in long-lasting Graves disease. Each CDR3 protein is one row after TCRdb ran MiXCR on the multiplex PCR reads. Here the sample spans 400,000 to 500,000 distinct CDR3 sequences, approximately 16% being singletons. This same sample was also taken into another study, of T cells in Graves' hyperthyroidism and ophthalmopathy.

Sequenced here: peripheral blood mononuclear cells (PBMCs), sampled at new diagnosis, from a patient treated with antithyroid drugs. These receptors came from a woman aged 18-35 years with Graves disease. CDR3s include the opening cysteine and the closing phenylalanine or tryptophan. The order of the fields is clone size, J gene, D gene, V gene, CDR3 protein, CDR3 DNA. A D gene is named only where the DNA matches it firmly. Part of the rows lack a size; the others show once, few, many or a class for expanded clones.

clone_size: many; j_call: TRBJ2-2; d_call: .; v_call: TRBV7-3; cdr3_aa: CASSQQAAQTGELFF; cdr3_nt: TGTGCCAGCAGCCAACAGGCAGCTCAAACCGGGGAGCTGTTTTTT
clone_size: .; j_call: TRBJ2-7; d_call: .; v_call: TRBV14; cdr3_aa: CASSQEFLSSSEQYF; cdr3_nt: TGTGCCAGCAGCCAAGAATTTCTTTCGAGCAGCGAGCAGTACTTC
clone_size: .; j_call: TRBJ1-2; d_call: .; v_call: TRBV27; cdr3_aa: CASSHGQTDGYTF; cdr3_nt: TGTGCCAGCAGCCACGGACAGACGGATGGCTACACCTTC
clone_size: .; j_call: TRBJ2-1; d_call: .; v_call: TRBV4-1; cdr3_aa: CASSQDLWAASYNEQFF; cdr3_nt: TGCGCCAGCAGCCAAGATCTCTGGGCGGCCTCCTACAATGAGCAGTTCTTC
clone_size: many; j_call: TRBJ1-4; d_call: TRBD1; v_call: TRBV11-2; cdr3_aa: CASSLEDRGFEKLFF; cdr3_nt: TGTGCCAGCAGCTTAGAGGACAGGGGTTTTGAAAAACTGTTTTTT
clone_size: many; j_call: TRBJ2-5; d_call: .; v_call: TRBV18; cdr3_aa: CASSPLAETQYF; cdr3_nt: TGTGCCAGCTCACCTCTAGCAGAGACCCAGTACTTC
clone_size: few; j_call: TRBJ2-1; d_call: TRBD2; v_call: TRBV11-2; cdr3_aa: CASSSQLAGGVGDEQFF; cdr3_nt: TGTGCCAGCAGCTCGCAATTAGCGGGAGGGGTGGGTGATGAGCAGTTCTTC
clone_size: .; j_call: TRBJ2-5; d_call: TRBD2; v_call: TRBV6-1; cdr3_aa: CASMAGLAIDEQYF; cdr3_nt: TGTGCCAGCATGGCGGGACTAGCGATTGATGAGCAGTACTTC
clone_size: many; j_call: TRBJ2-3; d_call: .; v_call: TRBV11-1; cdr3_aa: CASGLQGTDTQYF; cdr3_nt: TGTGCCAGTGGGTTGCAGGGAACAGATACGCAGTATTTT
clone_size: many; j_call: TRBJ2-3; d_call: .; v_call: TRBV6-5; cdr3_aa: CASSYAGTGAANTDTQYF; cdr3_nt: TGTGCCAGCAGTTACGCTGGTACGGGGGCTGCCAACACAGATACGCAGTATTTT
clone_size: .; j_call: TRBJ2-1; d_call: TRBD2; v_call: TRBV7-7; cdr3_aa: CACSLGLAGDHNEQFF; cdr3_nt: TGTGCTTGCAGCTTAGGACTAGCGGGAGACCACAATGAGCAGTTCTTC
clone_size: .; j_call: TRBJ2-3; d_call: TRBD2; v_call: TRBV20-1; cdr3_aa: CSAVGLAGDGTQYF; cdr3_nt: TGCAGTGCAGTAGGACTAGCGGGAGATGGGACGCAGTATTTT
clone_size: .; j_call: TRBJ2-3; d_call: .; v_call: TRBV3-1; cdr3_aa: CASSQDLSWDGTDTQYF; cdr3_nt: TGTGCCAGCAGCCAAGATTTGTCGTGGGATGGCACAGATACGCAGTATTTT
clone_size: many; j_call: TRBJ2-1; d_call: TRBD2; v_call: TRBV28; cdr3_aa: CASSLRLAVYNEQFF; cdr3_nt: TGTGCCAGCAGCTTGAGGCTAGCGGTCTACAATGAGCAGTTCTTC
clone_size: many; j_call: TRBJ2-3; d_call: TRBD2; v_call: TRBV9; cdr3_aa: CASRGGAGTDTQYF; cdr3_nt: TGTGCCAGCAGAGGTGGAGCGGGAACAGATACGCAGTATTTT
clone_size: few; j_call: TRBJ2-7; d_call: .; v_call: TRBV27; cdr3_aa: CASSFPPPRGRGEQYF; cdr3_nt: TGTGCCAGCAGTTTCCCCCCCCCCAGGGGAAGGGGCGAGCAGTACTTC
clone_size: many; j_call: TRBJ2-1; d_call: .; v_call: TRBV28; cdr3_aa: CASSPYRVEQFF; cdr3_nt: TGTGCCAGCAGCCCCTACAGGGTTGAGCAGTTCTTC
clone_size: few; j_call: TRBJ2-2; d_call: .; v_call: TRBV28; cdr3_aa: CASVTINTGELFF; cdr3_nt: TGTGCCAGCGTAACGATTAACACCGGGGAGCTGTTTTTT
clone_size: .; j_call: TRBJ2-3; d_call: TRBD2; v_call: TRBV11-3; cdr3_aa: CASSRLGTLAGTDTQYF; cdr3_nt: TGTGCCAGCAGCCGGTTGGGTACCCTAGCGGGCACAGATACGCAGTATTTT
clone_size: .; j_call: TRBJ1-5; d_call: .; v_call: TRBV19; cdr3_aa: CASSIARSFNQPQHF; cdr3_nt: TGTGCCAGTAGTATAGCCAGGAGCTTCAATCAGCCCCAGCATTTT
clone_size: .; j_call: TRBJ2-6; d_call: TRBD2; v_call: TRBV7-8; cdr3_aa: CASSSLAGPSGANVLTF; cdr3_nt: TGTGCCAGCAGCTCCCTAGCGGGACCCTCTGGGGCCAACGTCCTGACTTTC
clone_size: many; j_call: TRBJ1-6; d_call: .; v_call: TRBV12-3/TRBV12-4; cdr3_aa: CASSFLGGRKNSPLHF; cdr3_nt: TGTGCCAGCAGTTTCTTGGGTGGACGGAAAAATTCACCCCTCCACTTT
clone_size: .; j_call: TRBJ1-2; d_call: .; v_call: TRBV20-1; cdr3_aa: CSASRVLNYGYTF; cdr3_nt: TGCAGTGCTAGTAGGGTCCTGAACTATGGCTACACCTTC
clone_size: many; j_call: TRBJ2-7; d_call: TRBD2; v_call: TRBV12-3/TRBV12-4; cdr3_aa: CASRLGTSEQYF; cdr3_nt: TGTGCCAGCAGACTGGGGACTAGCGAGCAGTACTTC
clone_size: many; j_call: TRBJ2-7; d_call: .; v_call: TRBV29-1; cdr3_aa: CSVEDPGSRYEQYF; cdr3_nt: TGCAGCGTTGAAGATCCAGGCTCCAGATACGAGCAGTACTTC
clone_size: .; j_call: TRBJ2-1; d_call: .; v_call: TRBV2; cdr3_aa: CASSELGGSYNEQFF; cdr3_nt: TGTGCCAGCAGTGAACTAGGGGGGTCCTACAATGAGCAGTTCTTC
clone_size: .; j_call: TRBJ1-6; d_call: TRBD1; v_call: TRBV12-3/TRBV12-4; cdr3_aa: CASSRGQGNSPLHF; cdr3_nt: TGTGCCAGCAGCCGGGGACAGGGAAATTCACCCCTCCACTTT
clone_size: few; j_call: TRBJ2-7; d_call: .; v_call: TRBV6-1; cdr3_aa: CASSPGSSSYEQYF; cdr3_nt: TGTGCCAGCAGTCCAGGGTCCAGCTCCTACGAGCAGTACTTC